A selection of T cell receptor beta chains follows, all from one sample in a study of T cells after yellow fever vaccination. TCRdb called the 5' RACE reads again in MiXCR, with one record for every CDR3 protein. The sample lists 400,000 to 450,000 distinct CDR3 sequences, roughly a sixth occurring once. The sequences come from PBMCs, collected before the yellow fever booster vaccination. All receptors derive from a man between 18 and 29 years old who received the YFV17D yellow fever vaccine. The CDR3 runs from the conserved cysteine through the conserved F or W. D genes are given only for firm matches. Expanded clones get a size class; other rows say once, few or many, or leave the size out.

v_call	clone_size	j_call	d_call	cdr3_length	cdr3_nt	cdr3_aa
TRBV3-1	many	TRBJ1-4	-	15	TGTGCCAGCAGCCAAGCGCGTGTAACTAATGAAAAACTGTTTTTT	CASSQARVTNEKLFF
TRBV6-1	few	TRBJ1-5	-	15	TGTGCCAGCAGTGAAGCGCGGGGCAGTTATCAGCCCCAGCATTTT	CASSEARGSYQPQHF
TRBV9	many	TRBJ1-2	-	13	TGTGCCAGCAGCGTCGACAGCAACTATGGCTACACCTTC	CASSVDSNYGYTF
TRBV7-2	-	TRBJ2-5	-	13	TGTGCCAGCAGCTGGCTAGCGCAAGAGACCCAGTACTTC	CASSWLAQETQYF
TRBV7-2	few	TRBJ1-1	-	14	TGTGCCAGCAGCTTAGAGGCCGGAAACACTGAAGCTTTCTTT	CASSLEAGNTEAFF
TRBV25-1	few	TRBJ2-3	-	12	TGTGCCAGCATACAGGGCACAGATACGCAGTATTTT	CASIQGTDTQYF
TRBV7-8	few	TRBJ2-1	-	16	TGTGCCAGCAGCTTGGCTCAGGCAAGCTCCTACAATGAGCAGTTCTTC	CASSLAQASSYNEQFF
TRBV10-3	-	TRBJ1-3	-	15	TGTGCCATCAGTGGAGTCTGGGGCTCTGGAAACACCATATATTTT	CAISGVWGSGNTIYF
TRBV10-3	-	TRBJ1-1	-	13	TGTGCCATCAGTGAATCGGGGTACACTGAAGCTTTCTTT	CAISESGYTEAFF
TRBV20-1	few	TRBJ2-3	TRBD2	15	TGCAGTGCTAGACCTAGCGGGGGTCCCCGAGATACGCAGTATTTT	CSARPSGGPRDTQYF